The 9 T cell receptor beta chains listed next were all sequenced from one sample in a study of blood T cells in healthy people across ages. For the second PCR, which ran for roughly 6 to 12 cycles, a sample-barcoded 5' primer and a J-beta primer mix were used. TCRdb ran MiXCR on the 5' RACE reads and lists one entry per CDR3 protein. The sample includes about 930,000 distinct CDR3 sequences, about 29% of them seen just once. These same records also appear under a second study, on T cells of mothers and their children.

The material sequenced was blood. The origin of the receptors is a woman between 40 and 55 years old in good health.

The V and J genes are TRBV5-1 and TRBJ1-5, with D uncertain. Trimming shortened V by 0 bases and J by 6 bases, and 13 bases separated the two germline ends. The CDR3 is 15 amino acids. Germline V gene data show CDR1 as SGHRS and CDR2 as YFSETQ. The CDR3 nucleotides read TGCGCCAGCAGCTTGGGGCCCCAGGAGGGTCAGCCCCAGCATTTT. Protein sequence: CASSLGPQEGQPQHF.

Concerning this clonotype itself: This sequence may be a read error, since a much larger clone differs from it by one base. The genes are TRBV12-3 or TRBV12-4 and TRBJ2-4; tentative D call: TRBD1 (6 bases). The length of the CDR3 is 15 residues. This CDR3 is CAGRTDVLAKNIQYF. Here the CDR3 DNA reads TGTGCCGGCAGGACAGACGTGCTAGCCAAAAACATTCAGTACTTC.

Here the CDR3 reads CSVEDTDRTEQYF. CDR3 coding DNA: TGCAGCGTTGAAGATACGGATAGGACAGAGCAGTACTTC. The V call is TRBV29-1, the J call TRBJ2-5; tentative D call: TRBD1 (6 bases). The CDR3 totals 13 residues. The germline V and J ends were trimmed by 0 bases and 11 bases, with 16 bases remaining between them. The germline CDR1 and CDR2 sequences are SQVTM and ANQGSEA.

This clonotype occurred a few times. This chain connects TRBV28 to TRBJ2-3, with 7 bases that match TRBD1. J gave up 2 bases and V 5 bases, and 10 bases lay outside the gene matches. The CDR3 has 16 amino acids. Looked up from germline, CDR1 is MDHEN and CDR2 is SYDVKM. CDR3: CASSPQPQGTTDTQYF. The CDR3 nucleotides are TGTGCCAGCAGTCCCCAACCACAGGGGACCACAGATACGCAGTATTTT.

This clonotype has only a few counts. J is TRBJ2-3 and V is TRBV28; 12 bases align to TRBD2. The germline CDR1 and CDR2 sequences are MDHEN and SYDVKM. There are 15 residues in the CDR3. The trim removed 6 bases at V and 3 bases at J, leaving 4 bases unmatched. This chain's CDR3 is CASRLAGGVTDTQYF. CDR3 bases: TGTGCCAGCAGGCTAGCGGGGGGGGTGACAGATACGCAGTATTTT.

The V and J genes are TRBV20-1 and TRBJ1-2; tentative D call: TRBD1 (6 bases). V was pared by 6 bases and J by 6 bases, with 14 bases between. This CDR3 region has 12 residues. Germline CDR1 is DFQATT and CDR2 is SNEGSKA (reference sequence). The CDR3 sequence: CSAVYRAHGYTF. The CDR3 DNA follows: TGCAGTGCGGTTTACAGGGCGCATGGCTACACCTTC.

This clonotype occurred many times. This rearrangement joins TRBV5-1 to TRBJ1-2; D gene unclear. The CDR3 loop spans 13 amino acids. V gave up 1 base and J gave up 6 bases, with 10 bases separating them. Germline lookup yields CDR1 SGHRS and CDR2 YFSETQ. The CDR3 DNA reads as TGCGCCAGCAGCTTGACAGCTTCGGATGGCTACACCTTC. Translation gives CASSLTASDGYTF. The variable domain in full, with the rest retrieved from reference TRBV5-1 and TRBJ1-2, is KAGVTQTPRYLIKTRGQQVTLSCSPISGHRSVSWYQQTPGQGLQFLFEYFSETQRNKGNFPGRFSGRQFSNSRSEMNVSTLELGDSALYLCASSLTASDGYTFGSGTRLTVV.

This clonotype was recorded a few times. This may be a read error, as it is one base from a much larger clone. The J gene is TRBJ2-5, the V gene TRBV5-1; possibly TRBD2 for D (6 bases). This CDR3 comprises 13 residues. The germline gives CDR1 SGHRS, CDR2 YFSETQ. Trimming took 0 bases from V and 11 from J, leaving 14 bases between them. The CDR3 loop is CASSLGTTNEQYF. DNA for the CDR3: TGCGCCAGCAGCTTGGGGACTACCAATGAGCAGTACTTC.

This clonotype was detected only once. V and J are TRBV25-1 and TRBJ1-1, with D perhaps matching TRBD1 (5 bases). The V end lost 2 bases, the J end lost 3 bases, and 13 bases lay between the germline ends. Germline V CDR1 and CDR2: MGHDK, SYGVNS. The CDR3 is 15 amino acids. CDR3 protein: CASSELGTDYTEAFF. CDR3 bases: TGTGCCAGCAGTGAACTGGGGACGGATTACACTGAAGCTTTCTTT.